The next 6 T cell receptor beta chains were all read from a single sample in a study of cytomegalovirus exposure and HLA in healthy donors. It was with 60 Vbeta and 13 Jbeta primers that the PCR ran. Here immunoSEQ multiplex PCR was the method, and the copy in TCRdb shows in-frame clones only, minus some. Among some 150,000 clones listed, 55% to 85% were seen once. The sample was PBMCs. The origin of the receptors is a man between 40 and 49 years old in good health and CMV-seronegative.

This clone has more than one count but fewer than ten. V gene TRBV18 combines with J gene TRBJ1-1; D is perhaps TRBD1 (5 bases). The CDR3 length is 13 residues. V lost 6 bases, J lost 6 bases, and 14 bases lay in between. The germline V gene encodes CDR1 KGHSH and CDR2 LQKENI. The CDR3 loop reads CASSRGTGAEAFF. The CDR3 DNA sequence: TGTGCCAGCTCCCGGGGGACGGGCGCTGAAGCTTTCTTT.

The rearrangement links TRBV30 to TRBJ2-7; 7 bases match TRBD1. Germline V gene sequence: CDR1 GTSNPN, CDR2 SVGIG (reference sequence). Trimming took 0 bases from V and 7 from J; bases not matched to a gene: 12. The CDR3 has 15 residues. CDR3 residues: CAWSVGDSLNLEQYF. CDR3 DNA sequence: TGTGCCTGGAGTGTGGGGGACAGCCTCAACCTGGAGCAGTACTTC.

Only a few counts were recorded for this clone. This chain links TRBV2 with TRBJ1-5; D possibly corresponds to TRBD1 (6 bases). This CDR3 contains 13 residues. Germline assignment: CDR1 SNHLY and CDR2 FYNNEI. V shed 5 bases and J shed 5 bases, with 10 bases lying between them. The CDR3 here is CASSSYRDQPQHF. As DNA, the CDR3 is TGTGCCAGCAGTTCTTACAGGGATCAGCCCCAGCATTTT.

The gene calls are TRBV7-2 and TRBJ2-5; 11 nucleotides line up with TRBD2. With V trimmed by 3 bases and J by 4 bases, 1 base remained unmatched. CDR3 size: 14 residues. The V gene's germline CDR1 is SGHTA and CDR2 FQGNSA. The CDR3 DNA sequence: TGTGCCAGCAGCTTCGGGACTAGCGGAGAGACCCAGTACTTC. Its translation is CASSFGTSGETQYF.

By sample share, this clone is medium-sized (0.01 to 0.1%). The chain carries TRBV6-4 and TRBJ2-1; 7 nucleotides align to TRBD1. The CDR3 runs 16 residues. Trimming removed 6 bases from V and 4 bases from J; junction bases left unmatched: 12. Germline assignment: CDR1 MRHNA and CDR2 SNTAGT. CDR3 sequence (DNA): TGTGCCAGCAGCCCCTCAGGGGGAGTGGGGTACAATGAGCAGTTCTTC. Residues: CASSPSGGVGYNEQFF.

A word on this clone: At one of its ends the junction is not consistent with the germline gene, which may arise from a read error. V usage is TRBV13 and J usage is TRBJ1-5, with no clear D. Germline V gives CDR1 PRHDT, CDR2 FYEKMQ (reference sequence). This CDR3 has 17 residues. The CDR3 nucleotides read TGTGCCAGCAGCTTAGGGGCCGGGGTTTCTGGTCTCCAGCCCCAGAATTTT. Translating gives CASSLGAGVSGLQPQNF.